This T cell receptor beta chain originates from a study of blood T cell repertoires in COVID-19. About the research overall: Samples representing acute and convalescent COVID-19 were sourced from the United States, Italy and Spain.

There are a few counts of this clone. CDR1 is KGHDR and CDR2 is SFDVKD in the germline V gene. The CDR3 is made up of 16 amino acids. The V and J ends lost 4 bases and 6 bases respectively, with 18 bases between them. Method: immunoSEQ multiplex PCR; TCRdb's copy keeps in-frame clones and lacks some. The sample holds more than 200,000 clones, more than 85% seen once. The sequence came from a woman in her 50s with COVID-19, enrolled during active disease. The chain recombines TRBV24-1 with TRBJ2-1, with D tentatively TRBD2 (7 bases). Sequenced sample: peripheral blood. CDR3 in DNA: TGTGCCACCAGTGACCCTAGGGGGAGGGGGACCAATGAGCAGTTCTTC. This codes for CATSDPRGRGTNEQFF.